The 22 T cell receptor beta chains listed next were all sequenced from one sample in a study of Graves' ophthalmopathy and Graves' hyperthyroidism. Investigators amplified TCR beta CDR3 regions from RNA transcripts. HTBI-primed RT-PCR formed the first round, and a multiplex PCR formed the second. TCRdb reprocessed the multiplex PCR reads with MiXCR, giving one entry per CDR3 protein. The table has hundreds of thousands of distinct CDR3 sequences, 21% seen once. Sequenced sample: peripheral blood. These receptors came from a woman under 30 with stable Graves' hyperthyroidism.

The chain employs TRBV6-1 and TRBJ2-7, with no clear D. This CDR3 region has 14 residues. Trimming shortened V by 3 bases and J by 0 bases, and 9 bases separated the two germline ends. In germline, CDR1 is MNHNS, CDR2 SASEGT. CDR3 bases: TGTGCCAGCAGTGATATGGGATACTCCTACGAGCAGTACTTC. Translated: CASSDMGYSYEQYF.

The genes are TRBV20-1 and TRBJ1-3, with TRBD1 as a possible D gene (5 bases). CDR3 length: 17 residues. V lost 0 bases, J lost 0 bases, and 15 bases lay in between. CDR1 and CDR2 (germline): DFQATT, SNEGSKA (reference sequence). In DNA, the CDR3 is TGCAGTGCTAGAGATAGGTCGGGGACCCCCTCTGGAAACACCATATATTTT. Residues: CSARDRSGTPSGNTIYF.

This clonotype was detected ten times or more. V usage is TRBV12-3 or TRBV12-4 and J usage is TRBJ1-6; a weak D match, TRBD1 (5 bases). There are 15 residues in the CDR3. V lost 7 bases and J 8 bases, leaving 18 bases between the germline ends. The CDR3 here is CASTPRDPAYSPLHF. For the CDR3, the DNA is TGTGCCAGCACCCCACGGGACCCAGCCTATTCACCCCTCCACTTT.

This clonotype was detected many times. V is TRBV19 and J is TRBJ2-7; 10 bases map to TRBD2. After removal of 9 bases from V and 2 bases from J, the junction contained 4 bases not matched to a gene. Germline-derived CDR1 and CDR2 are LNHDA and SQIVND (reference sequence). The CDR3 loop spans 13 amino acids. The CDR3 here is CASGTSEAYEQYF. The CDR3 nucleotides read TGTGCCAGCGGGACTAGCGAGGCCTACGAGCAGTACTTC.

This clonotype has a count of ten or more. The chain uses TRBV11-2 and TRBJ2-7, with TRBD2 matching over 11 bases. Germline CDR1 is SGHAT and CDR2 is FQNNGV. The CDR3 sequence is 15 residues long. V gave up 1 base and J gave up 5 bases; unmatched junction bases: 4. This CDR3 reads CASSLVGLAVNEQYF. The CDR3 nucleotides read TGTGCCAGCAGCTTAGTGGGACTAGCGGTGAACGAGCAGTACTTC.

The gene calls are TRBV6-2 or TRBV6-3 and TRBJ1-5; D remains ambiguous. The CDR3 has 13 amino acids. With 2 bases removed from V and 7 bases from J, the gap between germline ends came to 9 bases. The germline V gene has CDR1 MNHEY and CDR2 SVGEGT. The DNA of the CDR3 is TGTGCCAGCAGTTACGGAGTTCTGCAGCCCCAGCATTTT. As protein: CASSYGVLQPQHF.

The chain uses TRBV30 and TRBJ1-2; D is uncertain. Trimming shortened V by 0 bases and J by 8 bases, and 7 bases separated the two germline ends. The CDR3 covers 11 residues. Germline assignment: CDR1 GTSNPN and CDR2 SVGIG (reference sequence). This CDR3 reads CAWSVKAGYTF. Written as DNA, the CDR3 is TGTGCCTGGAGTGTAAAGGCCGGCTACACCTTC.

This clonotype was seen repeatedly, ten times or more. The CDR3 DNA sequence: TGCAGTGCTAGAGATTCCTGGACAGGGGGAACCGGGGAGCTGTTTTTT. As protein: CSARDSWTGGTGELFF. The chain has TRBV20-1 and TRBJ2-2; 10 bases agree with TRBD1. Germline V CDR1 and CDR2: DFQATT, SNEGSKA (reference sequence). The CDR3 length is 16 residues. J gave up 5 bases and V 0 bases, and 6 bases lay outside the gene matches.

This clonotype has ten or more counts. The chain links TRBV12-3 or TRBV12-4 to TRBJ1-2; 9 bases line up with TRBD1. The CDR3 is 17 amino acids. V lost 1 base to trimming and J lost 4 bases; unmatched junction nucleotides: 10. The CDR3 DNA is TGTGCCAGCAGTTTAGGGGACAGGGCGGTGGTTAGCTATGGCTACACCTTC. Translation gives CASSLGDRAVVSYGYTF.

The chain links TRBV25-1 to TRBJ1-1; TRBD1 might be the D (5 bases). V lost 4 bases and J 0 bases, leaving 24 bases between the germline ends. The CDR3 has 19 residues. Germline CDR1 MGHDK, CDR2 SYGVNS. The CDR3 loop reads CASSGVKGRTTHMNTEAFF. The CDR3 nucleotides are TGTGCCAGCAGTGGGGTAAAGGGGAGGACCACTCACATGAACACTGAAGCTTTCTTT. Full variable domain (rest looked up from reference TRBV25-1 and TRBJ1-1): EADIYQTPRYLVIGTGKKITLECSQTMGHDKMYWYQQDPGMELHLIHYSYGVNSTEKGDLSSESTVSRIRTEHFPLTLESARPSHTSQYLCASSGVKGRTTHMNTEAFFGQGTRLTVV.

At least ten counts were recorded for this clonotype. The J gene is TRBJ2-5, the V gene TRBV7-8; TRBD1 matches at 9 bases. The germline CDR1 and CDR2 sequences are SGHVS and FQNEAQ. This CDR3 contains 14 residues. Trimming at V came to 2 bases and at J to 4 bases, leaving 2 bases not matched to a gene. The CDR3 spells CASSLMDRGETQYF. CDR3 coding DNA: TGTGCCAGCAGCTTAATGGACAGGGGAGAGACCCAGTACTTC.

This clonotype was observed many times. The genes are TRBV2 and TRBJ1-5, with D possibly TRBD1 on 5 matching bases. The CDR3 has 14 residues. V lost 4 bases, J lost 6 bases, and 13 bases lay in between. CDR1 and CDR2 from the germline V gene are SNHLY and FYNNEI. The DNA of the CDR3 is TGTGCCAGCAGTGTCGGGAGGGGTAGTCAGCCCCAGCATTTT. It codes for CASSVGRGSQPQHF.

Comments on this clonotype: The junction and the germline gene differ at one end; a read error may be behind it. The J gene is TRBJ1-1, the V gene TRBV12-3 or TRBV12-4; 9 bases line up with TRBD1. This CDR3 has 15 amino acids. The CDR3 loop is CASSLRPTGGTETFF. In nucleotides, the CDR3 is TGTGCCAGCAGTTTAAGACCTACAGGGGGCACTGAAACTTTCTTT.

This clonotype was counted ten times or more. The chain links TRBV4-2 to TRBJ1-6; D is possibly TRBD1 (5 bases). This CDR3 has 15 residues. The V and J ends lost 6 bases and 8 bases respectively, with 17 bases between them. CDR1 is LGHNA, CDR2 YNFKEQ, per germline. CDR3 sequence reads: CASSQGTPEDSPLHF. CDR3 nucleotides: TGTGCCAGCAGTCAGGGTACACCGGAAGATTCACCCCTCCACTTT.

This clonotype has only a few counts. This could be a read error, since a much larger clone is one nucleotide away. The rearrangement uses TRBV27 and TRBJ2-7; D is unresolved. The CDR3 spans 13 residues. The V gene lost 6 bases and the J gene lost 5 bases, with 14 bases spanning the gap. From germline, CDR1 is MNHEY and CDR2 SMNVEV (reference sequence). Written as DNA, the CDR3 is TGTGCCAGCAGATCCAATAGGGCCCACGAGCAGTACTTC. This gives the protein CASRSNRAHEQYF.

In its sample, this clonotype was seen many times. The chain links TRBV11-2 to TRBJ2-7; D is possibly TRBD2 (5 bases). The CDR3 covers 14 residues. Trimming removed 4 bases at V and 1 base at J, with 11 bases between. Germline loops: CDR1 SGHAT, CDR2 FQNNGV. The CDR3 reads CASSWAEGSYEQYF. The CDR3 coding sequence is TGTGCCAGCAGCTGGGCAGAGGGATCCTACGAGCAGTACTTC.

This clonotype was counted ten times or more. The chain employs TRBV11-1 and TRBJ2-7; unclear D gene. Germline CDR1 SGHAT, CDR2 FQDESV (reference sequence). CDR3 length: 13 amino acids. V was clipped by 7 bases and J by 3 bases, with 13 bases between them. CDR3 sequence: CASTERLGYEQYF. Here the CDR3 DNA reads TGTGCCAGCACTGAACGACTGGGCTACGAGCAGTACTTC.

This chain links TRBV6-2 or TRBV6-3 with TRBJ1-1; tentative D call: TRBD1 (6 bases). Per the germline V gene, CDR1 is MNHEY and CDR2 is SVGEGT. The CDR3 is 15 amino acids. V lost 4 bases to trimming and J lost 7 bases, with 19 bases between them. CDR3 DNA: TGTGCCAGCAGTTCCAGGGGCCGCCCAGCTTATGAAGCTTTCTTT. This codes for CASSSRGRPAYEAFF.

As for this clonotype: Its ends do not fully match the called genes, so a read error is possible. The rearrangement joins TRBV30 to TRBJ1-2; TRBD1 might be the D (5 bases). Germline V lookup: CDR1 GTSNPN, CDR2 SVGIG (reference sequence). This CDR3 is built from 14 residues. The CDR3 sequence: CVWSARQTFYGYTF. The CDR3 region has the DNA TGTGTCTGGAGTGCAAGACAGACCTTCTATGGCTACACCTTC.

This clonotype was recorded at least ten times. V gene TRBV12-3 or TRBV12-4 combines with J gene TRBJ1-6; D remains ambiguous. The ends were cut back, 6 bases at V and 3 bases at J, with 12 bases in the middle. This CDR3 is 15 amino acids long. CDR3 coding DNA: TGTGCCAGCAGCTTCGGTCAGTTCTATAATTCACCCCTCCACTTT. This encodes CASSFGQFYNSPLHF.

This clonotype was detected ten times or more. CDR3 nucleotides: TGTGCCACCAGCAGAGGTGTGCCACAGGGTGGAAACATTCAGTACTTC. Translating it yields CATSRGVPQGGNIQYF. This chain links TRBV15 with TRBJ2-4; D possibly corresponds to TRBD1 (6 bases). Germline V gene data show CDR1 as LNHNV and CDR2 as YYDKDF (reference sequence). The germline V and J ends were trimmed by 1 base and 6 bases, with 16 bases remaining between them. The CDR3 consists of 16 residues. Looking up the rest from reference TRBV15 and TRBJ2-4 gives the full variable domain: DAMVIQNPRYQVTQFGKPVTLSCSQTLNHNVMYWYQQKSSQAPKLLFHYYDKDFNNEADTPDNFQSRRPNTSFCFLDIRSPGLGDTAMYLCATSRGVPQGGNIQYFGAGTRLSVL.

This clonotype was found many times. V gene TRBV12-3 or TRBV12-4 combines with J gene TRBJ2-5; D remains ambiguous. The V and J ends lost 3 bases and 2 bases respectively, with 7 bases between them. This CDR3 contains 13 residues. The CDR3 loop is CASSFGLQETQYF. In DNA, the CDR3 is TGTGCCAGCAGTTTTGGCTTACAAGAGACCCAGTACTTC.